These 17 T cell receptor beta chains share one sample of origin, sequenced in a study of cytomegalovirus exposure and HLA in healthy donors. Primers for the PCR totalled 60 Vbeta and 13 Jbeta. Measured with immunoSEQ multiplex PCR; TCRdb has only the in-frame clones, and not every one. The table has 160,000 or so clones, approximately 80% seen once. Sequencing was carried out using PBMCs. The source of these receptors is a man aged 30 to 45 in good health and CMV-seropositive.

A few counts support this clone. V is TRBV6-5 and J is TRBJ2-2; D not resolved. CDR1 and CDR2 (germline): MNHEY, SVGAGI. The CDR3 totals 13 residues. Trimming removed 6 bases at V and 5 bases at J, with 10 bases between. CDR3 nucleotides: TGTGCCAGCAGGCGAATCACGACCGGGGAGCTGTTTTTT. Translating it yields CASRRITTGELFF.

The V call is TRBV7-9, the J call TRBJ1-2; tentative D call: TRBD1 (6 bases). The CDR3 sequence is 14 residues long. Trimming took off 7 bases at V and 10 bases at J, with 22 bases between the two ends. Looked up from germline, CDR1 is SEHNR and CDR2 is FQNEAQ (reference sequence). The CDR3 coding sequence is TGTGCCAGCATCGAGACCGGGACATGGTTTGACTACACCTTC. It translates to CASIETGTWFDYTF. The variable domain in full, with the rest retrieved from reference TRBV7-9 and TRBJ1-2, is DTGVSQNPRHKITKRGQNVTFRCDPISEHNRLYWYRQTLGQGPEFLTYFQNEAQLEKSRLLSDRFSAERPKGSFSTLEIQRTEQGDSAMYLCASIETGTWFDYTFGSGTRLTVV.

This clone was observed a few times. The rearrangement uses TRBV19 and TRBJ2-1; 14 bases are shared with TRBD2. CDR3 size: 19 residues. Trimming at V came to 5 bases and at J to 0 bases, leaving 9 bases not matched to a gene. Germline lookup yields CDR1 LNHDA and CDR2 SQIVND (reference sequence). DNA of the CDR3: TGTGCCAGTAGTTCTACACCCGGGACTAGCGGGGGCTCCTACAATGAGCAGTTCTTC. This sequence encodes CASSSTPGTSGGSYNEQFF. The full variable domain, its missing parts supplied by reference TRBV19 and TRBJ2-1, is DGGITQSPKYLFRKEGQNVTLSCEQNLNHDAMYWYRQDPGQGLRLIYYSQIVNDFQKGDIAEGYSVSREKKESFPLTVTSAQKNPTAFYLCASSSTPGTSGGSYNEQFFGPGTRLTVL.

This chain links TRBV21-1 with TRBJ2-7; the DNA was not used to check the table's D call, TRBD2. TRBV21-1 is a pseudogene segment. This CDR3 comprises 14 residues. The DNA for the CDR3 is TGTGCCAGCAGGAAGCTAGCCTACTCCTACGAGCAGTACTTC. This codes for CASRKLAYSYEQYF.

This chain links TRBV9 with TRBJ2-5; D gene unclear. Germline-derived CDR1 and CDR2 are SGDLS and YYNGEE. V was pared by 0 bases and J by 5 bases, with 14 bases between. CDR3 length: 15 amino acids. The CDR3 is CASSVGPGEWETQYF. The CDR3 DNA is TGTGCCAGCAGCGTAGGCCCCGGAGAGTGGGAGACCCAGTACTTC.

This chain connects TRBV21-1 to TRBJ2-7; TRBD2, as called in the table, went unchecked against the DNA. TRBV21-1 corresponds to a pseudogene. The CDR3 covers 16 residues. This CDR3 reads CASSKGRTSRGYEQYF. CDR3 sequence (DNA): TGTGCCAGCAGCAAAGGGAGAACTAGCCGGGGCTACGAGCAGTACTTC.

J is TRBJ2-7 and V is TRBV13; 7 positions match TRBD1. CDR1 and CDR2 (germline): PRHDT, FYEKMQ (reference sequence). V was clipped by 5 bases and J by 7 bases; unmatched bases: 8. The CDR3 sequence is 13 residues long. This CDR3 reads CASSLTGTEEQYF. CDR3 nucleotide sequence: TGTGCCAGCAGCCTAACCGGGACAGAAGAGCAGTACTTC.

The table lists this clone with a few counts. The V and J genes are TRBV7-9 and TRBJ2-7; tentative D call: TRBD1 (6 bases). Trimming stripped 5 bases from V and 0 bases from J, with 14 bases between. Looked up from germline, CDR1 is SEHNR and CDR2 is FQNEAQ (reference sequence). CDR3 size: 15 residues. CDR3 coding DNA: TGTGCCAGCAGCGAAAACAGGGAGAGCTCCTACGAGCAGTACTTC. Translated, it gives CASSENRESSYEQYF.

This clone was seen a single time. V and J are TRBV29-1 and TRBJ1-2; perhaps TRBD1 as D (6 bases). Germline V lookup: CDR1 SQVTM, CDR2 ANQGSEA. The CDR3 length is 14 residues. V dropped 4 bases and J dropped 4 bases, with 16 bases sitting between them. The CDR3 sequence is CSVGGGEVGYGYTF. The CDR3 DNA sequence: TGCAGCGTTGGGGGGGGCGAGGTGGGCTATGGCTACACCTTC.

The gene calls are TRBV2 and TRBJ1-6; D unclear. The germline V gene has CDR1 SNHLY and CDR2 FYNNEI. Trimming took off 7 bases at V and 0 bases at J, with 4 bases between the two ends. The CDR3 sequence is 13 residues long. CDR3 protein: CASKSSYNSPLHF. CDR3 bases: TGTGCCAGCAAGAGCTCCTATAATTCACCCCTCCACTTT.

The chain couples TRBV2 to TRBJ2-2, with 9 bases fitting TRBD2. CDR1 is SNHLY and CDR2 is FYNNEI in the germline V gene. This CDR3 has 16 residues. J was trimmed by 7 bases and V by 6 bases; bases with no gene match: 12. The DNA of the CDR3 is TGTGCCAGCAGGCCCCCCGGGCTAGCGGGGTACGGGGAGCTGTTTTTT. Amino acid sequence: CASRPPGLAGYGELFF.

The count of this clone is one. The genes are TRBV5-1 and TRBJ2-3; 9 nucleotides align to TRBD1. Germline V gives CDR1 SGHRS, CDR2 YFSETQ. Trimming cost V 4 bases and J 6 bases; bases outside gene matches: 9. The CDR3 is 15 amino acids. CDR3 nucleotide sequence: TGCGCCAGCAGCAGAAGGACAGGGGAATCTGATACGCAGTATTTT. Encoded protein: CASSRRTGESDTQYF.

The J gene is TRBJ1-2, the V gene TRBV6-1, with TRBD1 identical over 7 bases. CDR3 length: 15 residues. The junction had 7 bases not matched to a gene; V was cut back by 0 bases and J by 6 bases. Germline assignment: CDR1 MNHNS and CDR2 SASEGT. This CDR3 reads CASSEARGRVNGYTF. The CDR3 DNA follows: TGTGCCAGCAGTGAAGCAAGGGGGCGGGTAAATGGCTACACCTTC.

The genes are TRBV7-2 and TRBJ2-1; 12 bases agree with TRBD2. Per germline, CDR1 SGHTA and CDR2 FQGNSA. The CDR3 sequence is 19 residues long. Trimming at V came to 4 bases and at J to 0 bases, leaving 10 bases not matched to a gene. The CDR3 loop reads CASSWRPTSGGSSYNEQFF. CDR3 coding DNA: TGTGCCAGCAGCTGGAGACCAACTAGCGGGGGGAGCTCCTACAATGAGCAGTTCTTC.

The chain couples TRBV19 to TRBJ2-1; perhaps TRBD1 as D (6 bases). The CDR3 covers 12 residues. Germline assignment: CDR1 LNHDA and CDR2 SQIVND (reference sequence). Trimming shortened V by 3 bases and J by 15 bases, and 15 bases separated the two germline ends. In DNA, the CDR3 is TGTGCCAGTAGTATTGTCAGGGGCTATCTGTTCTTC. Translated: CASSIVRGYLFF.

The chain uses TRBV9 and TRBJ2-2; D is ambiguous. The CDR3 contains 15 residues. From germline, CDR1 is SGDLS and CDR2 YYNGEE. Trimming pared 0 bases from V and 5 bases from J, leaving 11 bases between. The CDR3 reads CASSVADTRTGELFF. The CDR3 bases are TGTGCCAGCAGCGTAGCTGACACACGGACCGGGGAGCTGTTTTTT.

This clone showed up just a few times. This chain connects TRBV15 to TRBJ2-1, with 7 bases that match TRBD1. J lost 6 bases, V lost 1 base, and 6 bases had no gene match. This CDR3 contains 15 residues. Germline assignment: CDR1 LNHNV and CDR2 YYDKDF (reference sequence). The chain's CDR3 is CATSRAGGQGNEQFF. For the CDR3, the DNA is TGTGCCACCAGCAGAGCAGGGGGTCAAGGCAATGAGCAGTTCTTC.